Shown below are 18 T cell receptor beta chains from a single sample sequenced in a study of blood T cells in healthy people across ages. A second PCR of 7 to 11 cycles used a sample-barcoded 5' primer and a J-beta primer mix. In TCRdb, the 5' RACE reads were re-called with MiXCR into one record per CDR3 protein. The sample lists about 1,500,000 distinct CDR3 sequences, under 30% seen once, with approximately 7.7% in the top ten. Sequenced material: blood. Receptor source: a young woman in good health.

The chain links TRBV12-3 or TRBV12-4 to TRBJ1-2, with no clear D. The CDR3 is made up of 14 amino acids. V lost 2 bases and J lost 4, with 11 bases in between. The CDR3 loop reads CASSLLSGPYGYTF. The CDR3 nucleotides are TGTGCCAGCAGTTTACTGTCAGGCCCCTATGGCTACACCTTC.

The chain links TRBV14 to TRBJ2-7, with D possibly matching TRBD2 (5 bases). The CDR3 runs 13 residues. With 2 bases removed from V and 4 bases from J, the gap between germline ends came to 9 bases. Looked up from germline, CDR1 is SGHDN and CDR2 is FVKESK. The CDR3 here is CASSQSRGYEQYF. As DNA, the CDR3 is TGTGCCAGCAGCCAATCCCGCGGGTACGAGCAGTACTTC.

With regard to this clonotype: Germline and junction disagree at one end, which may indicate a read error. The chain recombines TRBV18 with TRBJ1-2; 8 bases agree with TRBD1. Germline V gene data show CDR1 as KGHSH and CDR2 as LQKENI. The CDR3 contains 13 residues. DNA of the CDR3: TGTGCCAGCTCACCTCAAGACAGGGGTGGCGGTGCCTTC. This encodes CASSPQDRGGGAF. The full variable domain, in which reference TRBV18 and TRBJ1-2 provide the parts outside the CDR3, is NAGVMQNPRHLVRRRGQEARLRCSPMKGHSHVYWYRQLPEEGLKFMVYLQKENIIDESGMPKERFSAEFPKEGPSILRIQQVVRGDSAAYFCASSPQDRGGGAFGSGTRLTVV.

This clonotype occurred a few times. This chain uses TRBV7-2 with TRBJ2-3; possibly TRBD2 for D (5 bases). The CDR3 spans 16 residues. From germline, CDR1 is SGHTA and CDR2 FQGNSA. Trimming removed 1 base from V and 2 bases from J, with 13 bases in between. CDR3 sequence (DNA): TGTGCCAGCAGCTTAGGAGTAGCGCCACTCACAGATACGCAGTATTTT. Protein: CASSLGVAPLTDTQYF.

The sample holds a few counts of this clonotype. The chain joins TRBV27 to TRBJ2-7; 8 bases line up with TRBD1. After removal of 3 bases from V and 6 bases from J, the junction contained 16 bases not matched to a gene. Germline CDR1 and CDR2: MNHEY and SMNVEV (reference sequence). The CDR3 runs to 17 residues. CDR3 sequence reads: CASSFQKHRGIFAEQYF. CDR3 coding DNA: TGTGCCAGCAGTTTCCAAAAACACAGGGGGATTTTTGCCGAGCAGTACTTC.

The rearrangement uses TRBV12-3 or TRBV12-4 and TRBJ1-5; D is perhaps TRBD1 (5 bases). The CDR3 is 14 residues long. V was pared by 3 bases and J by 0 bases, with 6 bases between. The CDR3 region is CASSFRVSNQPQHF. CDR3 coding DNA: TGTGCCAGCAGTTTCAGGGTTAGCAATCAGCCCCAGCATTTT.

This clonotype was observed at least ten times. The genes are TRBV3-1 and TRBJ1-2; D is possibly TRBD1 (5 bases). The V end was cut by 1 base, the J end by 4 bases, with 7 bases between. The CDR3 contains 13 residues. Germline CDR1 reads LGHDT; CDR2 reads YNNKEL (reference sequence). This chain's CDR3 is CASSQGDGYGYTF. The CDR3 nucleotides read TGTGCCAGCAGCCAAGGGGACGGCTATGGCTACACCTTC.

This clonotype showed up many times. The rearrangement uses TRBV5-1 and TRBJ2-3; maybe TRBD1 (5 bases). The CDR3 is made up of 16 amino acids. Germline values: CDR1 SGHRS, CDR2 YFSETQ. The ends were cut back, 1 base at V and 0 bases at J, with 12 bases in the middle. The CDR3 region has the DNA TGCGCCAGCAGCTTGTTAGGGGCAACTAGCACAGATACGCAGTATTTT. Protein product: CASSLLGATSTDTQYF.

This clonotype has just a few counts. J is TRBJ2-7 and V is TRBV10-3; no definite D call. Germline CDR1 and CDR2: ENHRY and SYGVKD. Trimming shortened V by 10 bases and J by 4 bases, and 5 bases separated the two germline ends. The CDR3 is made up of 9 amino acids. The CDR3 spells CARIYEQYF. The DNA for the CDR3 is TGTGCCAGAATATACGAGCAGTACTTC.

The J gene is TRBJ2-4, the V gene TRBV7-2, with unresolved D. The CDR3 has 15 residues. Trimming stripped 5 bases from V and 1 base from J, with 12 bases between. Germline V gene data show CDR1 as SGHTA and CDR2 as FQGNSA. In DNA, the CDR3 is TGTGCCAGCAGCCGCCAGACCGCTGCCAAAAACATTCAGTACTTC. Translation: CASSRQTAAKNIQYF. Full variable domain (remainder filled in from reference TRBV7-2 and TRBJ2-4): GAGVSQSPSNKVTEKGKDVELRCDPISGHTALYWYRQSLGQGLEFLIYFQGNSAPDKSGLPSDRFSAERTGGSVSTLTIQRTQQEDSAVYLCASSRQTAAKNIQYFGAGTRLSVL.

In this sample, this clonotype turned up many times. The V gene is TRBV20-1, the J gene TRBJ2-1; weak D call: TRBD2 (6 bases). Germline lookup yields CDR1 DFQATT and CDR2 SNEGSKA (reference sequence). V shed 6 bases and J shed 0 bases, with 12 bases lying between them. The CDR3 extends over 14 amino acids. The CDR3 loop reads CSAGDFLSYNEQFF. As DNA, the CDR3 is TGCAGTGCCGGGGACTTCCTCTCCTACAATGAGCAGTTCTTC.

The V and J genes are TRBV19 and TRBJ2-3; D unclear. This CDR3 has 12 residues. Germline V CDR1 and CDR2: LNHDA, SQIVND (reference sequence). Trimming took 4 bases from V and 6 from J, leaving 8 bases between them. The CDR3 bases are TGTGCCAGTAGTACCCGACTGGATACGCAGTATTTT. Translated, it gives CASSTRLDTQYF.

This sequence joins TRBV7-3 and TRBJ2-3, with 8 bases identical to TRBD2. The length of the CDR3 is 14 residues. V dropped 5 bases and J dropped 6; count of bases not matched to a gene: 7. CDR1 and CDR2 from the germline V gene are SGHTA and FQGTGA. CDR3 region: CASSAAGGSDTQYF. DNA for the CDR3: TGTGCCAGCAGCGCTGCGGGGGGTTCGGATACGCAGTATTTT.

V and J are TRBV2 and TRBJ1-5, with TRBD1 as a possible D gene (5 bases). Germline assignment: CDR1 SNHLY and CDR2 FYNNEI. The V gene lost 5 bases and the J gene lost 3 bases, with 11 bases spanning the gap. The CDR3 extends over 14 amino acids. The CDR3 bases are TGTGCCAGCAGTATCGACAGACTCAATCAGCCCCAGCATTTT. This encodes CASSIDRLNQPQHF.

This clonotype has a handful of counts. This rearrangement joins TRBV7-9 to TRBJ2-7, with 8 bases that match TRBD1. The CDR3 spans 13 residues. Germline CDR1 and CDR2: SEHNR and FQNEAQ (reference sequence). Germline trimming cut 8 bases from V and 3 bases from J; bases unmatched to any gene: 6. Written as DNA, the CDR3 is TGTGCCAGCCACGCCACAGGGGGCTACGAGCAGTACTTC. Its translation is CASHATGGYEQYF.

This sequence joins TRBV7-9 and TRBJ2-3; TRBD2 matches 7 bases. With 6 bases clipped from V and 5 bases from J, the junction kept 11 bases outside the gene matches. Germline V gives CDR1 SEHNR, CDR2 FQNEAQ (reference sequence). The CDR3 is 15 residues long. The CDR3 bases are TGTGCCAGCAGTTCGATTAGTCGGGAGGTAGATACGCAGTATTTT. This encodes CASSSISREVDTQYF.

Notes on this clonotype: With a much larger clone just one base away, this may be a read error. The rearrangement joins TRBV28 to TRBJ2-5, with unresolved D. The length of the CDR3 is 11 residues. V dropped 4 bases and J dropped 13 bases, with 13 bases sitting between them. Germline CDR1 MDHEN, CDR2 SYDVKM. The CDR3 region is CASSSMAERYF. The DNA for the CDR3 is TGTGCCAGCAGTTCTATGGCCGAGCGGTACTTC.

Many counts were recorded for this clonotype. V gene TRBV29-1 combines with J gene TRBJ1-2; 9 nucleotides align to TRBD1. Germline CDR1 SQVTM, CDR2 ANQGSEA. This CDR3 spans 11 amino acids. The V segment lost 7 bases and the J segment 10 bases; nucleotides outside the gene matches: 7. CDR3 bases: TGCAGCGGATTACAGGGGGCGGTCTACACCTTC. The encoded protein is CSGLQGAVYTF.